These T cell receptor beta chains were read from a single sample in a study of T cells in localized non-small cell lung cancer. The table came from immunoSEQ multiplex PCR; TCRdb's copy has only in-frame clones and leaves some out. The repertoire holds 40,000 or so clones, with approximately 84% as singletons. The sequences come from peripheral blood, collected before any cancer treatment. Receptor source: a man aged 40 to 69 with stage I lung adenocarcinoma. CDR3s include the opening cysteine and the closing phenylalanine or tryptophan. D genes are given only for firm matches. Size values are once, few and many counts, or a class for expanded clones, and some rows have none.

v_call	j_call	clone_size	d_call	cdr3_aa	cdr3_nt
TRBV2	TRBJ1-1	.	TRBD1	CASSYGTGGVFITEAFF	TGTGCCAGCAGCTATGGGACAGGGGGCGTATTCATCACTGAAGCTTTCTTT
TRBV11-3	TRBJ2-6	.	.	CASSPRLVSGANVLTF	TGTGCCAGCAGCCCGCGACTAGTTTCCGGGGCCAACGTCCTGACTTTC
TRBV7-2	TRBJ2-7	.	.	CASSPIGGGSSYEQYF	TGTGCCAGCAGCCCAATAGGGGGAGGGAGTTCCTACGAGCAGTACTTC
TRBV28	TRBJ2-5	.	TRBD2	CASSCPATSGQETQYF	TGTGCCAGCAGCTGCCCCGCGACTAGCGGCCAAGAGACCCAGTACTTC
TRBV11-2	TRBJ2-7	.	.	CASSLGTGGYYEQYF	TGTGCCAGCAGCTTAGGAACAGGAGGTTACTACGAGCAGTACTTC
TRBV23-1	TRBJ1-5	.	.	CASRGGPGPQHF	TGCGCCAGCAGGGGGGGGCCGGGGCCCCAGCATTTT
TRBV25-1	TRBJ2-1	.	TRBD2	CATSPMSGSPNEQFF	TGTGCCACCAGTCCAATGAGCGGGAGTCCCAATGAGCAGTTCTTC
TRBV14	TRBJ2-7	.	.	CASSQVNPETGYEQYF	TGTGCCAGCAGCCAAGTGAATCCGGAAACGGGCTACGAGCAGTACTTC
TRBV14	TRBJ2-5	.	TRBD2	CASSRTSGRETQYF	TGTGCCAGCAGCCGGACTAGCGGGAGGGAGACCCAGTACTTC
TRBV27	TRBJ2-7	.	TRBD1	CASSSLDRAGQYF	TGTGCCAGCAGTTCCCTGGACAGGGCGGGGCAGTACTTC
TRBV18	TRBJ2-4	.	.	CASSPEAKNIQYF	TGTGCCAGCTCCCCAGAAGCCAAAAACATTCAGTACTTC
TRBV23-1	TRBJ1-6	.	.	CASSQSMPAGKNNSPLHF	TGCGCCAGCAGTCAATCGATGCCGGCAGGGAAGAATAATTCACCCCTCCACTTT
TRBV11-2	TRBJ2-1	.	TRBD2	CASSLGWGSGSPDEQFF	TGTGCCAGCAGCTTAGGTTGGGGAAGCGGGAGTCCCGATGAGCAGTTCTTC
TRBV4-1	TRBJ2-1	few	TRBD2	CASSHDTSGWANEQFF	TGCGCCAGCAGCCACGACACTAGCGGATGGGCCAATGAGCAGTTCTTC
TRBV2	TRBJ2-1	.	TRBD2	CASSGTSGINEQFF	TGTGCCAGCAGCGGGACTAGCGGGATTAATGAGCAGTTCTTC
TRBV18	TRBJ1-1	.	.	CASSFAGALNTEAFF	TGTGCCAGCTCATTTGCCGGGGCCTTGAACACTGAAGCTTTCTTT